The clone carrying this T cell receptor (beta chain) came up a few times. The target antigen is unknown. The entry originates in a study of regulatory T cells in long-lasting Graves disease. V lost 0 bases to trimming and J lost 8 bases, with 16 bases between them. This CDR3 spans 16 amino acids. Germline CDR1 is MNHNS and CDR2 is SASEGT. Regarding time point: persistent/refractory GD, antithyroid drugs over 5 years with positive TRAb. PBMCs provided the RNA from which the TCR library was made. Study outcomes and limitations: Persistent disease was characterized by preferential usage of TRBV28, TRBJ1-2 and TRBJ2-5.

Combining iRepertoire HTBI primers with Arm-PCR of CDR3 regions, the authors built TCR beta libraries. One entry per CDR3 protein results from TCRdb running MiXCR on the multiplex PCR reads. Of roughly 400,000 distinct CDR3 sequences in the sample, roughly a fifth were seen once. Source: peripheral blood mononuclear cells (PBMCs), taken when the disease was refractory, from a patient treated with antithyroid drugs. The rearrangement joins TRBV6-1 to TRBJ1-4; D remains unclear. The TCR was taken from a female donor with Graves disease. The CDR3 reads CASSEAQVWVGEKLFF. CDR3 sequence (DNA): TGTGCCAGCAGTGAAGCGCAGGTCTGGGTAGGGGAAAAACTGTTTTTT.